These 26 T cell receptor beta chains share one sample of origin, sequenced in a study of shared clonotypes between healthy human individuals. Here immunoSEQ multiplex PCR was the method, and the copy in TCRdb shows in-frame clones only, minus some. The sample includes a few million clones, 85% to 95% seen only once; the top ten take around 1.8%. It was CD45RO-negative cells, positively selected for CCR7, that made up naive CD8 cells, with terminally differentiated effector memory CD45RA+ cells excluded. The specimen was naive CD8+ T cells from PBMCs. Receptors originate from a man between 18 and 29 years old in good health. Some clones in this sample may be carry-over from other donors' samples.

Notes on this clone: Other DNA sequences from this sample encode an identical CDR3 as well. V gene TRBV7-8 combines with J gene TRBJ2-7; 7 bases fit TRBD2. Per germline, CDR1 SGHVS and CDR2 FQNEAQ. J gave up 0 bases and V 6 bases, and 2 bases lay outside the gene matches. The CDR3 runs to 13 residues. This CDR3 reads CASRGGTSYEQYF. CDR3 DNA: TGTGCCAGCAGGGGAGGGACCTCCTACGAGCAGTACTTC.

The V call is TRBV14, the J call TRBJ1-1; D perhaps matches TRBD1 (6 bases). The length of the CDR3 is 13 residues. Germline-derived CDR1 and CDR2 are SGHDN and FVKESK. V was shortened by 4 bases and J by 3 bases, with 9 bases between the two germline ends. CDR3 sequence (DNA): TGTGCCAGCAGCCCAGGGGCTTACACTGAAGCTTTCTTT. Amino acid sequence: CASSPGAYTEAFF. The full variable domain, rest sourced from reference TRBV14 and TRBJ1-1, is EAGVTQFPSHSVIEKGQTVTLRCDPISGHDNLYWYRRVMGKEIKFLLHFVKESKQDESGMPNNRFLAERTGGTYSTLKVQPAELEDSGVYFCASSPGAYTEAFFGQGTRLTVV.

The J gene is TRBJ2-3, the V gene TRBV7-9; D is unresolved. Deletions cut 8 bases from V and 2 bases from J, with 20 bases between. The CDR3 length is 16 residues. Germline V lookup: CDR1 SEHNR, CDR2 FQNEAQ (reference sequence). The CDR3 protein is CASLLPGQADTDTQYF. DNA of the CDR3: TGTGCCAGCCTCTTGCCGGGCCAGGCGGACACAGATACGCAGTATTTT.

Concerning this clone: The sample contains more than one DNA sequence encoding this CDR3. The rearrangement uses TRBV11-2 and TRBJ2-7; D is unresolved. Per germline, CDR1 SGHAT and CDR2 FQNNGV. V was pared by 1 base and J by 2 bases, with 6 bases between. The CDR3 contains 13 residues. CDR3 residues: CASSLARAYEQYF. In nucleotides, the CDR3 is TGTGCCAGCAGCTTAGCGCGCGCCTACGAGCAGTACTTC.

The chain is built from TRBV6-1 and TRBJ2-7; 11 positions agree with TRBD2. Germline V gene data show CDR1 as MNHNS and CDR2 as SASEGT. The CDR3 totals 15 residues. V dropped 3 bases and J dropped 3; count of bases not matched to a gene: 4. CDR3 protein: CASSDRLAGFYEQYF. The CDR3 DNA reads TGTGCCAGCAGTGACCGACTAGCGGGATTCTACGAGCAGTACTTC.

The chain uses TRBV9 and TRBJ2-3, with TRBD2 matching 7 bases. The CDR3 sequence is 19 residues long. CDR1 and CDR2 from the germline V gene are SGDLS and YYNGEE. The V segment lost 4 bases and the J segment 6 bases; nucleotides outside the gene matches: 23. The CDR3 DNA sequence: TGTGCCAGCAGCCTGACCCTAGCGGCCAGGGTGGGGACCGTGGATACGCAGTATTTT. Residues: CASSLTLAARVGTVDTQYF. Full variable domain (rest looked up from reference TRBV9 and TRBJ2-3): DSGVTQTPKHLITATGQRVTLRCSPRSGDLSVYWYQQSLDQGLQFLIQYYNGEERAKGNILERFSAQQFPDLHSELNLSSLELGDSALYFCASSLTLAARVGTVDTQYFGPGTRLTVL.

V is TRBV7-9 and J is TRBJ1-2, with 8 positions matching TRBD1. Germline assignment: CDR1 SEHNR and CDR2 FQNEAQ (reference sequence). The CDR3 totals 15 residues. V dropped 4 bases and J dropped 5; count of bases not matched to a gene: 9. The DNA of the CDR3 is TGTGCCAGCAGCTCGAAAGACAGGGGTCCATATGGCTACACCTTC. As protein: CASSSKDRGPYGYTF.

V gene TRBV6-5 combines with J gene TRBJ1-2, with 7 positions matching TRBD1. Trimming cost V 7 bases and J 8 bases; bases outside gene matches: 13. CDR3 length: 14 residues. From germline, CDR1 is MNHEY and CDR2 SVGAGI. CDR3 amino acids: CASTNRGRRGGYTF. CDR3 bases: TGTGCCAGCACTAACAGGGGACGCCGGGGGGGCTACACCTTC.

This chain links TRBV7-3 with TRBJ2-5, with D perhaps being TRBD1 or TRBD2 (6 bases each). The CDR3 is 13 residues long. V was trimmed by 3 bases and J by 3 bases, leaving 8 bases between them. Germline V gene sequence: CDR1 SGHTA, CDR2 FQGTGA. The CDR3 nucleotides read TGTGCCAGCAGCTTGAGGGGGGAAGAGACCCAGTACTTC. Translation gives CASSLRGEETQYF.

The rearrangement uses TRBV19 and TRBJ1-5; D may be TRBD1 (6 bases). The CDR3 runs to 18 residues. Trimming pared 1 base from V and 2 bases from J, leaving 18 bases between. Per germline, CDR1 LNHDA and CDR2 SQIVND (reference sequence). The CDR3 DNA is TGTGCCAGTAGTATAGGGTGGGAGGCAGGGGCGGGCAATCAGCCCCAGCATTTT. This encodes CASSIGWEAGAGNQPQHF.

V usage is TRBV10-3 and J usage is TRBJ2-7; D unresolved. The germline V and J ends were trimmed by 6 bases and 3 bases, with 6 bases remaining between them. The CDR3 totals 11 residues. The germline V gene encodes CDR1 ENHRY and CDR2 SYGVKD. As DNA, the CDR3 is TGTGCCATCAGCCCTCGCTACGAGCAGTACTTC. Amino acid sequence: CAISPRYEQYF.

The rearrangement joins TRBV28 to TRBJ1-1, with 7 bases identical to TRBD1. The length of the CDR3 is 15 residues. Germline assignment: CDR1 MDHEN and CDR2 SYDVKM. Trimming cost V 5 bases and J 2 bases; bases outside gene matches: 8. The CDR3 here is CASSTDRVRNTEAFF. DNA of the CDR3: TGTGCCAGCAGTACCGACAGGGTTCGTAACACTGAAGCTTTCTTT.

The genes are TRBV27 and TRBJ2-5; 16 nucleotides agree with TRBD2. Germline assignment: CDR1 MNHEY and CDR2 SMNVEV (reference sequence). V was pared by 8 bases and J by 4 bases, with 16 bases of the junction left unmatched. This CDR3 comprises 19 residues. The CDR3 reads CASARSGTSGRAIVETQYF. In DNA form, the CDR3 reads TGTGCCAGCGCCCGCTCCGGGACTAGCGGGAGGGCCATAGTAGAGACCCAGTACTTC.

In this sample, this clone turned up a few times. The CDR3 here is CASSQPGTANTEAFF. In DNA form, the CDR3 reads TGCGCCAGCAGCCAACCCGGGACAGCGAACACTGAAGCTTTCTTT. V is TRBV4-1 and J is TRBJ1-1, with 7 bases that match TRBD1. Germline CDR1 MGHRA, CDR2 YSYEKL. The CDR3 is 15 amino acids. With 2 bases clipped from V and 1 base from J, the junction kept 4 bases outside the gene matches.

This CDR3 reads CASSIDYHGTGSSYEQYF. The CDR3 DNA is TGTGCCAGTAGTATAGACTATCATGGGACAGGGAGCTCCTACGAGCAGTACTTC. The chain joins TRBV19 to TRBJ2-7; 9 bases match TRBD1. Germline loops: CDR1 LNHDA, CDR2 SQIVND (reference sequence). There are 18 residues in the CDR3. After removal of 0 bases from V and 0 bases from J, the junction contained 9 bases not matched to a gene.

The rearrangement links TRBV7-2 to TRBJ2-7, with D possibly matching TRBD1 (6 bases). Germline V gene lookup returns CDR1 SGHTA and CDR2 FQGNSA. The V end was cut by 5 bases, the J end by 0 bases, with 17 bases between. This CDR3 region has 16 residues. The CDR3 sequence is CASSPSRGFSSYEQYF. CDR3 nucleotides: TGTGCCAGCAGCCCAAGTAGGGGGTTTAGCTCCTACGAGCAGTACTTC.

This sequence joins TRBV27 and TRBJ2-7, with 7 bases aligning to TRBD2. This CDR3 spans 14 amino acids. Germline V gives CDR1 MNHEY, CDR2 SMNVEV (reference sequence). Trimming at V came to 0 bases and at J to 7 bases, leaving 6 bases not matched to a gene. This chain's CDR3 is CASSLSGLIREQYF. CDR3 coding DNA: TGTGCCAGCAGTTTATCGGGACTAATCCGAGAGCAGTACTTC.

This chain links TRBV6-1 with TRBJ2-3, with D uncertain. The CDR3 loop spans 18 amino acids. Trimming left V 1 base short and J 0 bases short, with 17 bases between. The germline V gene has CDR1 MNHNS and CDR2 SASEGT. CDR3 sequence: CASSEGVVRTTSTDTQYF. The CDR3 coding sequence is TGTGCCAGCAGTGAAGGTGTGGTCCGGACCACTAGCACAGATACGCAGTATTTT.

This sequence joins TRBV4-2 and TRBJ2-7; tentative D call: TRBD1 (6 bases). The CDR3 extends over 15 amino acids. Between the trimmed V and J ends, which lost 1 base and 2 bases, there was a span of 12 bases. Germline CDR1 and CDR2: LGHNA and YNFKEQ. CDR3 loop: CASSQGVPGAYEQYF. CDR3 nucleotides: TGTGCCAGCAGCCAAGGAGTGCCAGGGGCCTACGAGCAGTACTTC.

The V call is TRBV7-9, the J call TRBJ1-3, with 9 bases matching TRBD1. The CDR3 is 16 residues long. Germline assignment: CDR1 SEHNR and CDR2 FQNEAQ (reference sequence). The V and J ends lost 5 bases and 4 bases, in that order; junction bases with no gene match: 9. The chain's CDR3 is CASSHPGTGIGNTIYF. DNA for the CDR3: TGTGCCAGCAGCCATCCCGGGACAGGGATCGGAAACACCATATATTTT.

The chain employs TRBV5-1 and TRBJ2-1, with 8 nucleotides matching TRBD1. In germline, CDR1 is SGHRS, CDR2 YFSETQ. The V and J ends lost 1 base and 0 bases, in that order; junction bases with no gene match: 3. The CDR3 has 16 amino acids. The CDR3 sequence is CASSLTTGGSYNEQFF. Here the CDR3 DNA reads TGCGCCAGCAGCTTGACCACAGGGGGCTCCTACAATGAGCAGTTCTTC.

This clone was seen once. V and J are TRBV4-3 and TRBJ2-7; the match to TRBD2 covers 7 bases. This CDR3 is 16 amino acids long. From germline, CDR1 is LGHNA and CDR2 YSLEER. Trimming took 0 bases from V and 6 from J; bases not matched to a gene: 11. This chain's CDR3 is CASSQDPKGGPGEQYF. The CDR3 coding sequence is TGCGCCAGCAGCCAAGACCCAAAGGGAGGGCCTGGCGAGCAGTACTTC.

V gene TRBV7-2 combines with J gene TRBJ2-7; D gene ambiguous. The CDR3 runs to 15 residues. V was cut by 4 bases and J by 3 bases, with 16 bases left in between. Germline CDR1 SGHTA, CDR2 FQGNSA. As DNA, the CDR3 is TGTGCCAGCAGCTCCGGTTGGCCTGCTGGCTACGAGCAGTACTTC. Its translation: CASSSGWPAGYEQYF.

This chain joins TRBV6-1 and TRBJ2-7, with 12 bases fitting TRBD2. Germline V gene sequence: CDR1 MNHNS, CDR2 SASEGT. CDR3 length: 16 residues. V lost 3 bases to trimming and J lost 4 bases; unmatched junction nucleotides: 7. CDR3 loop: CASSDLTSGRWYEQYF. CDR3 nucleotide sequence: TGTGCCAGCAGTGACCTGACTAGCGGGAGATGGTACGAGCAGTACTTC.

The chain joins TRBV6-1 to TRBJ1-3; possibly TRBD1 for D (6 bases). V was shortened by 3 bases and J by 4 bases, with 16 bases between the two germline ends. Germline loops: CDR1 MNHNS, CDR2 SASEGT. The CDR3 has 16 amino acids. CDR3 amino acids: CASSEWKGGGGNTIYF. DNA of the CDR3: TGTGCCAGCAGTGAGTGGAAGGGGGGAGGAGGAAACACCATATATTTT.

The chain recombines TRBV28 with TRBJ2-1, with 15 bases matching TRBD2. The CDR3 has 16 residues. Germline V lookup: CDR1 MDHEN, CDR2 SYDVKM. J gave up 8 bases and V 5 bases, and 7 bases lay outside the gene matches. The CDR3 loop is CASSPRTSGRVDEQFF. For the CDR3, the DNA is TGTGCCAGCAGTCCCCGGACTAGCGGGAGGGTAGATGAGCAGTTCTTC. Looking up the rest from reference TRBV28 and TRBJ2-1 gives the full variable domain: DVKVTQSSRYLVKRTGEKVFLECVQDMDHENMFWYRQDPGLGLRLIYFSYDVKMKEKGDIPEGYSVSREKKERFSLILESASTNQTSMYLCASSPRTSGRVDEQFFGPGTRLTVL.